Listed here is a single T cell receptor (beta chain). Its antigen remains unknown. The sample is drawn from a study of T cell responses to AZD1222 COVID-19 vaccine. Here immunoSEQ multiplex PCR was the method, and the copy in TCRdb shows in-frame clones only, minus some. Counted here are about 66,000 clones, approximately 84% occurring once; the ten biggest clones make up approximately 15%. Study-level results: Clonal diversity was possibly underestimated; the donors were predominantly white British and more often female.

The sample consisted of peripheral blood, taken on day 0 of AZD1222 vaccination. The sequence was obtained from an adult in good health.

CDR3 sequence reads: CASSDLGDEQFF. The CDR3 DNA follows: TGTGCCAGCAGTGATTTGGGGGATGAGCAGTTCTTC. The genes are TRBV6-1 and TRBJ2-1; D is perhaps TRBD1 or TRBD2 (5 bases each). Germline V gene lookup returns CDR1 MNHNS and CDR2 SASEGT. The CDR3 is made up of 12 amino acids. Trimming removed 3 bases from V and 8 bases from J, with 8 bases in between.